Below, 26 T cell receptor beta chains from the same sample are listed, as sequenced in a study of blood T cell repertoires in COVID-19. The table came from immunoSEQ multiplex PCR; TCRdb's copy has only in-frame clones and leaves some out. The sample lists 250,000 or so clones, about 83% occurring once. The sequencing input was peripheral blood. The source of these receptors is a man of 80 years or more with acute or convalescent COVID-19.

Worth noting for this clone: The same CDR3 can be traced to other DNA sequences in this sample. The V call is TRBV19, the J call TRBJ1-3; the D is unclear. There are 12 residues in the CDR3. V was cut by 5 bases and J by 0 bases, with 2 bases left in between. CDR1 is LNHDA and CDR2 is SQIVND in the germline V gene (reference sequence). As DNA, the CDR3 is TGTGCCAGTAGTCTCTCTGGAAACACCATATATTTT. Translation gives CASSLSGNTIYF.

This chain connects TRBV23-1 to TRBJ2-5; tentative D call: TRBD1 (6 bases). TRBV23-1 counts as an open reading frame of uncertain function. The CDR3 length is 15 residues. V was pared by 2 bases and J by 0 bases, with 10 bases between. DNA of the CDR3: TGCGCCAGCAGTCAACCTACAGGGAACCAAGAGACCCAGTACTTC. Residues: CASSQPTGNQETQYF.

This clone was recorded once. This chain links TRBV28 with TRBJ1-5; D gene uncertain. The V end was cut by 6 bases, the J end by 0 bases, with 6 bases between. The CDR3 extends over 13 amino acids. Germline V lookup: CDR1 MDHEN, CDR2 SYDVKM. As DNA, the CDR3 is TGTGCCAGCAGAGACTATAGCAATCAGCCCCAGCATTTT. Translated, it gives CASRDYSNQPQHF. The complete variable domain, with remaining parts taken from reference TRBV28 and TRBJ1-5, reads DVKVTQSSRYLVKRTGEKVFLECVQDMDHENMFWYRQDPGLGLRLIYFSYDVKMKEKGDIPEGYSVSREKKERFSLILESASTNQTSMYLCASRDYSNQPQHFGDGTRLSIL.

The chain recombines TRBV9 with TRBJ1-5; D is undetermined. V gave up 4 bases and J gave up 7 bases, with 12 bases separating them. The CDR3 sequence is 13 residues long. The germline CDR1 and CDR2 sequences are SGDLS and YYNGEE. CDR3 amino acids: CASSPAGSQPQHF. Written as DNA, the CDR3 is TGTGCCAGCAGCCCCGCCGGGAGCCAGCCCCAGCATTTT.

In DNA form, the CDR3 reads TGCGCCAGCAGTGAGTCCGGAGGGTACGAGCAGTACTTC. As protein: CASSESGGYEQYF. The chain employs TRBV10-2 and TRBJ2-7, with D maybe TRBD2 (6 bases). The V gene lost 0 bases and the J gene lost 4 bases, with 7 bases spanning the gap. Germline CDR1 WSHSY, CDR2 SAAADI. The CDR3 runs to 13 residues.

CDR3 DNA: TGTGCCAGCAGCTTCAGAGTGCGGGGGCCTCCATACAATGAGCAGTTCTTC. Its translation: CASSFRVRGPPYNEQFF. The gene calls are TRBV7-2 and TRBJ2-1; a possible D gene is TRBD2 (7 bases). Deletions cut 3 bases from V and 4 bases from J, with 19 bases between. There are 17 residues in the CDR3. Germline V gene data show CDR1 as SGHTA and CDR2 as FQGNSA.

The J gene is TRBJ1-6, the V gene TRBV7-8; the D gene is possibly TRBD1 (5 bases). Germline V gene data show CDR1 as SGHVS and CDR2 as FQNEAQ. The CDR3 extends over 15 amino acids. With 5 bases removed from V and 7 bases from J, the gap between germline ends came to 15 bases. The CDR3 DNA follows: TGTGCCAGCAGCCTACTCAATGCAGGGAATTCACCCCTCCACTTT. This codes for CASSLLNAGNSPLHF.

The rearrangement links TRBV2 to TRBJ2-1, with 10 bases aligning to TRBD1. V shed 6 bases and J 8 bases; nucleotides not matched to a gene: 16. Germline CDR1 SNHLY, CDR2 FYNNEI. The CDR3 sequence is 17 residues long. DNA for the CDR3: TGTGCCAGCAGGGCGCCCAGGGGGACAGGGGAGGCCGATGAGCAGTTCTTC. Amino acid sequence: CASRAPRGTGEADEQFF.

This clone was seen a single time. V and J are TRBV11-3 and TRBJ2-2, with TRBD2 as a possible D gene (6 bases). The CDR3 sequence is 15 residues long. Deletions cut 2 bases from V and 3 bases from J, with 10 bases between. The V gene's germline CDR1 is SGHNT and CDR2 YENEEA. The CDR3: CASSLRRDYTGELFF. The DNA of the CDR3 is TGTGCCAGCAGCTTACGCAGGGACTACACCGGGGAGCTGTTTTTT.

The rearrangement links TRBV5-4 to TRBJ2-1; weak D call: TRBD2 (5 bases). The germline gives CDR1 SGHNT, CDR2 YYREEE (reference sequence). The V end was cut by 0 bases, the J end by 2 bases, with 12 bases between. The CDR3 is made up of 16 amino acids. The CDR3 sequence is CASSLEGAATYNEQFF. CDR3 nucleotides: TGTGCCAGCAGCTTGGAAGGAGCGGCTACCTACAATGAGCAGTTCTTC.

This clone was seen once. This chain joins TRBV29-1 and TRBJ2-7, with a weak D call TRBD2 (5 bases). V was shortened by 5 bases and J by 3 bases, with 11 bases between the two germline ends. The CDR3 has 12 residues. Per the germline V gene, CDR1 is SQVTM and CDR2 is ANQGSEA. CDR3 sequence: CSVLAPRYEQYF. The CDR3 DNA is TGCAGCGTTTTAGCGCCCCGCTACGAGCAGTACTTC.

V gene TRBV7-2 combines with J gene TRBJ1-5; D is unresolved. The CDR3 has 15 amino acids. Germline CDR1 reads SGHTA; CDR2 reads FQGNSA. V lost 4 bases and J lost 0, with 10 bases in between. For the CDR3, the DNA is TGTGCCAGCAGCTCTACAGTATATAGCAATCAGCCCCAGCATTTT. Residues: CASSSTVYSNQPQHF.

V usage is TRBV5-4 and J usage is TRBJ2-1; D is unresolved. Trimming shortened V by 0 bases and J by 0 bases, and 7 bases separated the two germline ends. Germline V gene sequence: CDR1 SGHNT, CDR2 YYREEE (reference sequence). The CDR3 has 15 amino acids. CDR3 sequence: CASSLGVASYNEQFF. The CDR3 coding sequence is TGTGCCAGCAGCTTGGGGGTAGCCTCCTACAATGAGCAGTTCTTC. The whole variable domain, remainder taken from reference TRBV5-4 and TRBJ2-1, is ETGVTQSPTHLIKTRGQQVTLRCSSQSGHNTVSWYQQALGQGPQFIFQYYREEENGRGNFPPRFSGLQFPNYSSELNVNALELDDSALYLCASSLGVASYNEQFFGPGTRLTVL.

This clone was seen just once. This rearrangement joins TRBV19 to TRBJ1-1; 7 bases line up with TRBD1. The CDR3 is made up of 15 amino acids. Unmatched junction bases numbered 19, after V lost 7 bases and J lost 11 bases. CDR1 and CDR2 (germline): LNHDA, SQIVND (reference sequence). The CDR3 is CASKPQWGQTPIAFF. In nucleotides, the CDR3 is TGTGCCAGTAAACCCCAGTGGGGACAGACACCTATCGCTTTCTTT.

The chain uses TRBV3-1 (or the pseudogene TRBV3-2) and TRBJ2-1; tentatively, D is TRBD2 (5 bases). V lost 3 bases, J lost 2 bases, and 17 bases lay in between. The CDR3 loop spans 17 amino acids. From germline, CDR1 is LGHDT and CDR2 YNNKEL (reference sequence). The CDR3 DNA is TGTGCCAGCAGCCATGAGCGGCAAGTTGGAACCTACAATGAGCAGTTCTTC. This sequence encodes CASSHERQVGTYNEQFF.

This sequence joins TRBV5-1 and TRBJ1-2; maybe TRBD1 (6 bases). Germline CDR1 reads SGHRS; CDR2 reads YFSETQ. The V end lost 6 bases, the J end lost 7 bases, and 16 bases lay between the germline ends. The CDR3 covers 13 residues. The CDR3 loop reads CASNPTGKGGYTF. The CDR3 region has the DNA TGCGCCAGCAACCCTACAGGGAAGGGTGGCTACACCTTC.

The chain combines TRBV5-1 with TRBJ2-7, with 9 bases identical to TRBD2. The CDR3 length is 16 residues. Per germline, CDR1 SGHRS and CDR2 YFSETQ. Trimming cost V 0 bases and J 3 bases; bases outside gene matches: 7. The CDR3 loop reads CASSLGGLAGNYEQYF. In nucleotides, the CDR3 is TGCGCCAGCAGCTTGGGAGGGCTAGCGGGGAACTACGAGCAGTACTTC.

This chain links TRBV12-3 or TRBV12-4 with TRBJ2-3; perhaps TRBD2 as D (6 bases). V lost 6 bases and J 10 bases, leaving 14 bases between the germline ends. CDR3 length: 12 amino acids. Here the CDR3 DNA reads TGTGCCAGCAGCTCGGGACTTACCTCGCAGTATTTT. Translated, it gives CASSSGLTSQYF.

The chain recombines TRBV5-6 with TRBJ1-4; D is possibly TRBD1 (5 bases). There are 15 residues in the CDR3. Germline V gives CDR1 SGHDT, CDR2 YYEEEE. V lost 3 bases and J lost 8, with 17 bases in between. CDR3 sequence: CASSSLGGSEEKLFF. CDR3 in DNA: TGTGCCAGCAGCTCACTCGGGGGGTCGGAGGAAAAACTGTTTTTT.

V gene TRBV6-5 combines with J gene TRBJ2-5; a possible D gene is TRBD2 (5 bases). CDR3 size: 15 residues. Trimming cost V 5 bases and J 2 bases, with 15 bases left between them. CDR1 is MNHEY and CDR2 is SVGAGI in the germline V gene. CDR3 region: CASSPRGSDQETQYF. In DNA, the CDR3 is TGTGCCAGCAGTCCCCGGGGAAGTGATCAAGAGACCCAGTACTTC.

The gene calls are TRBV28 and TRBJ2-5, with a tentative D call TRBD1 (6 bases). Germline values: CDR1 MDHEN, CDR2 SYDVKM. CDR3 size: 16 residues. With 5 bases removed from V and 2 bases from J, the gap between germline ends came to 18 bases. CDR3 in amino acids: CASSTYPRGPQETQYF. In DNA, the CDR3 is TGTGCCAGCAGTACCTACCCCAGGGGTCCGCAAGAGACCCAGTACTTC.

On this clone itself: One end of the junction does not line up with germline, which may come from a read error. The chain uses TRBV4-3 and TRBJ1-2; TRBD1 matches at 7 bases. Germline V gives CDR1 LGHNA, CDR2 YSLEER. The CDR3 contains 13 residues. The CDR3 region has the DNA TGCGCCAGCAGCCAAAATACTCCGGGACAGTGTTACTTC. Protein product: CASSQNTPGQCYF.

The chain combines TRBV3-1 (or the pseudogene TRBV3-2) with TRBJ2-5, with 7 bases aligning to TRBD1. This CDR3 comprises 16 residues. Germline CDR1 reads LGHDT; CDR2 reads YNNKEL (reference sequence). V shed 0 bases, J shed 5 bases, and the junction held 9 bases outside the gene matches. CDR3 region: CASSQEGTVSRETQYF. The CDR3 DNA reads TGTGCCAGCAGCCAAGAAGGGACAGTTTCGCGGGAGACCCAGTACTTC.

V is TRBV4-3 and J is TRBJ1-2; the D gene is possibly TRBD1 (6 bases). The CDR3 spans 15 residues. Germline V gene data show CDR1 as LGHNA and CDR2 as YSLEER. Deletions cut 6 bases from V and 3 bases from J, with 17 bases between. The CDR3, as DNA: TGCGCCAGCAGTAAACAGGGCCGGCCTGACTATGGCTACACCTTC. This translates into CASSKQGRPDYGYTF.

This clone was observed a few times. V gene TRBV27 combines with J gene TRBJ1-4; TRBD1 aligns across 7 bases. Per germline, CDR1 MNHEY and CDR2 SMNVEV (reference sequence). There are 16 residues in the CDR3. Losses at the gene ends were 6 bases for V and 8 bases for J; bases not matched to a gene: 15. DNA of the CDR3: TGTGCCAGCAGGCCTGCCACAGGGGATCGGGTCGAAAAACTGTTTTTT. It translates to CASRPATGDRVEKLFF.

The chain is built from TRBV15 and TRBJ1-1; D possibly corresponds to TRBD1 (5 bases). Germline V CDR1 and CDR2: LNHNV, YYDKDF (reference sequence). The CDR3 loop spans 14 amino acids. Trimming shortened V by 0 bases and J by 5 bases, and 10 bases separated the two germline ends. The chain's CDR3 is CATSRDRQGTEAFF. As DNA, the CDR3 is TGTGCCACCAGCAGAGATCGGCAGGGTACTGAAGCTTTCTTT.